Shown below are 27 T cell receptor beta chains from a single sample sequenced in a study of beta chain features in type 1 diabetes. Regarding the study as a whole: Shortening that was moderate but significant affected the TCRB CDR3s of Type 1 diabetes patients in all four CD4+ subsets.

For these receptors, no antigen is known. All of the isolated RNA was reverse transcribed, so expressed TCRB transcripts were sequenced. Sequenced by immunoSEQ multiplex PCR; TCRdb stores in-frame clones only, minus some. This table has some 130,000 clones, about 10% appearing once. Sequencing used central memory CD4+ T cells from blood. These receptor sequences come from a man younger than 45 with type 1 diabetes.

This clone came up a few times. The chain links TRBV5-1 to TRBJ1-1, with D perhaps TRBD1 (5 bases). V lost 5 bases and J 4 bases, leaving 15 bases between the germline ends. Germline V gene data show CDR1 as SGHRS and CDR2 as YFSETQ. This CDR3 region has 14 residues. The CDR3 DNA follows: TGCGCCAGCAGTTGGAACGGGAGGGGCACTGAAGCTTTCTTT. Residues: CASSWNGRGTEAFF.

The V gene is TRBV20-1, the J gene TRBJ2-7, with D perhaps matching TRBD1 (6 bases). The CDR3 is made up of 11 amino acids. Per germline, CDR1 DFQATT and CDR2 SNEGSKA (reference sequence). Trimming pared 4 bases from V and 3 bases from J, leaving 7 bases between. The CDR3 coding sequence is TGCAGTGCTAAGGACAGCTACGAGCAGTACTTC. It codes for CSAKDSYEQYF.

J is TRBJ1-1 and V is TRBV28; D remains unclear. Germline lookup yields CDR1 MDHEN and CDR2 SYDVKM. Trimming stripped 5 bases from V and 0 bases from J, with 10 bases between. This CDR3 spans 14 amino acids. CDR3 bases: TGTGCCAGCAGTACCCCAAGCCTGAACACTGAAGCTTTCTTT. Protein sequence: CASSTPSLNTEAFF.

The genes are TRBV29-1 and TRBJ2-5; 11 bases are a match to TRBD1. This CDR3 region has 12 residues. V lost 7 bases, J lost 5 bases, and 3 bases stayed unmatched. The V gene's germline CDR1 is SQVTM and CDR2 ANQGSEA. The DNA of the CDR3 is TGCAGCGGGGGGGACAGGGGGGAGACCCAGTACTTC. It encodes CSGGDRGETQYF. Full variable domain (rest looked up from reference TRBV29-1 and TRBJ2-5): SAVISQKPSRDICQRGTSLTIQCQVDSQVTMMFWYRQQPGQSLTLIATANQGSEATYESGFVIDKFPISRPNLTFSTLTVSNMSPEDSSIYLCSGGDRGETQYFGPGTRLLVL.

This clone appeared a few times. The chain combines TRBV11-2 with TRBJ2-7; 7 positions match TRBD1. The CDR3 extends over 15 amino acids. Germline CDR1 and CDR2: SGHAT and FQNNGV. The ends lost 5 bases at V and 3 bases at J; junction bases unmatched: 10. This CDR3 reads CASSPRRDSRYEQYF. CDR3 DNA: TGTGCCAGCAGCCCACGCCGGGACAGCCGCTACGAGCAGTACTTC. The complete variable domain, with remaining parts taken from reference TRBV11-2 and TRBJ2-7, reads EAGVAQSPRYKIIEKRQSVAFWCNPISGHATLYWYQQILGQGPKLLIQFQNNGVVDDSQLPKDRFSAERLKGVDSTLKIQPAKLEDSAVYLCASSPRRDSRYEQYFGPGTRLTVT.

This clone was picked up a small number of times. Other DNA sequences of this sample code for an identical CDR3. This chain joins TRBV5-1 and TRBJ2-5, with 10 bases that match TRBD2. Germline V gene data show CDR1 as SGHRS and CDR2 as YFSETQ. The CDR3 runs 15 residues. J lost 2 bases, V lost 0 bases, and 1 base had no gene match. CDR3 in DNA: TGCGCCAGCAGCTTGGGGACTAGCGGTCAAGAGACCCAGTACTTC. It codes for CASSLGTSGQETQYF. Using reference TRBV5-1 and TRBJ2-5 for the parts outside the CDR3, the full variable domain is KAGVTQTPRYLIKTRGQQVTLSCSPISGHRSVSWYQQTPGQGLQFLFEYFSETQRNKGNFPGRFSGRQFSNSRSEMNVSTLELGDSALYLCASSLGTSGQETQYFGPGTRLLVL.

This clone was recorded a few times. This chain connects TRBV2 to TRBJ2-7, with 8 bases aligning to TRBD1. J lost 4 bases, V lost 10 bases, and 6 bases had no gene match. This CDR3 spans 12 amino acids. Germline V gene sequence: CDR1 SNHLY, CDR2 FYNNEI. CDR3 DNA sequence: TGTGCCACCACGACAGGGGAGTACGAGCAGTACTTC. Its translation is CATTTGEYEQYF.

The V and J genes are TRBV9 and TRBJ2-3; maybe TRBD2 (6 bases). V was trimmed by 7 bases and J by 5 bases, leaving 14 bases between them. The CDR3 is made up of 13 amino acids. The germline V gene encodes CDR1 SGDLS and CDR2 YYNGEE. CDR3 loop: CASVGGVGDTQYF. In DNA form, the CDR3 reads TGTGCCAGCGTCGGCGGGGTCGGAGATACGCAGTATTTT.

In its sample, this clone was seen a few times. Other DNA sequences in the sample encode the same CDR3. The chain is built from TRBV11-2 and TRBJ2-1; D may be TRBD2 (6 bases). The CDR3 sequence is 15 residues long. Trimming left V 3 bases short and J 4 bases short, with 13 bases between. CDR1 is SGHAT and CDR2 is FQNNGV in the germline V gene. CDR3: CASSLVSGSYNEQFF. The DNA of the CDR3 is TGTGCCAGCAGCTTGGTTTCCGGGAGTTACAATGAGCAGTTCTTC.

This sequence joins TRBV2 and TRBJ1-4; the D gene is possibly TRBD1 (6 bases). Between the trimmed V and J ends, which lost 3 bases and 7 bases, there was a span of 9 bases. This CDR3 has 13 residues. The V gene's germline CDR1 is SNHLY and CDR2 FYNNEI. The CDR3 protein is CASSDKGGEKLFF. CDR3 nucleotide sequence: TGTGCCAGCAGTGACAAAGGGGGTGAAAAACTGTTTTTT.

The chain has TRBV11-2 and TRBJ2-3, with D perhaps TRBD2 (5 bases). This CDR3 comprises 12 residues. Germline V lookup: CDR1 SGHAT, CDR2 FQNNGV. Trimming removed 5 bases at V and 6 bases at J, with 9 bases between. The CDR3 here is CASSPGSDTQYF. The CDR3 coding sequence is TGTGCCAGCAGCCCGGGGTCGGATACGCAGTATTTT.

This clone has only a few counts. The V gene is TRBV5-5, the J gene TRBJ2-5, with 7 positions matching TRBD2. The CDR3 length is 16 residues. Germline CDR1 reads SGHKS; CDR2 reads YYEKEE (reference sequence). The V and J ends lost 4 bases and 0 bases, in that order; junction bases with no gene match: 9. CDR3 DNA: TGTGCCAGCAGCCGACTAAGCGGGGACCACCAAGAGACCCAGTACTTC. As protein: CASSRLSGDHQETQYF.

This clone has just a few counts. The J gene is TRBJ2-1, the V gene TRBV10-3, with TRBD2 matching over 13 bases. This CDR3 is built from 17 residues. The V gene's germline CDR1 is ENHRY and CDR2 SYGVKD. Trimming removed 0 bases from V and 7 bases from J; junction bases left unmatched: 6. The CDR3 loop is CAISESQGLAGQNEQFF. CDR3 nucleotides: TGTGCCATCAGTGAGTCCCAGGGACTAGCGGGGCAAAATGAGCAGTTCTTC.

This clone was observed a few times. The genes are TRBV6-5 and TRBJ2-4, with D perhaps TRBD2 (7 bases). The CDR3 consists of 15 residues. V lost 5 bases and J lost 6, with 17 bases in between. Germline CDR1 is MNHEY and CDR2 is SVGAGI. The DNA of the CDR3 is TGTGCCAGCAGTACCCCGGGGGGCGGGAGAAACATTCAGTACTTC. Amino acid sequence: CASSTPGGGRNIQYF.

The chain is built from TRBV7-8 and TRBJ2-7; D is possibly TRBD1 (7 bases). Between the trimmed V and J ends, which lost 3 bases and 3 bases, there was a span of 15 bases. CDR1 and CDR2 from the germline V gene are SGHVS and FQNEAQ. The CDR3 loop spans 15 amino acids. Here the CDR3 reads CASSLGGTDLYEQYF. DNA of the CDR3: TGTGCCAGCAGCTTGGGCGGGACAGACCTCTACGAGCAGTACTTC.

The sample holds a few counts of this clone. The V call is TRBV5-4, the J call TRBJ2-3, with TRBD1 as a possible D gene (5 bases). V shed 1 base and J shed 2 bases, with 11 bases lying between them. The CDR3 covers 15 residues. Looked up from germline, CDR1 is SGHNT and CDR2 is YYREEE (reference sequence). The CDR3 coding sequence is TGTGCCAGCAGCTTGTGGCAGGGCTTCACAGATACGCAGTATTTT. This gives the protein CASSLWQGFTDTQYF.

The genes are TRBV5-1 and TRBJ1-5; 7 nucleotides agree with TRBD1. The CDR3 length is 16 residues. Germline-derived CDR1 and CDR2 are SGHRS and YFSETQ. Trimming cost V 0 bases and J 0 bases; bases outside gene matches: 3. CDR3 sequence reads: CASSLGDSYSNQPQHF. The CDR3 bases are TGCGCCAGCAGCTTGGGGGACAGTTATAGCAATCAGCCCCAGCATTTT.

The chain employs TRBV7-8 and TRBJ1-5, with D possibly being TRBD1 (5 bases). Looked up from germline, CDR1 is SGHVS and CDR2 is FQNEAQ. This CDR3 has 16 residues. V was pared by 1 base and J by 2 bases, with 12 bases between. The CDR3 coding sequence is TGTGCCAGCAGCTTAGAGAGAGGGACTCGCAATCAGCCCCAGCATTTT. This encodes CASSLERGTRNQPQHF.

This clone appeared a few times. CDR3 in DNA: TGTGCCAGCAAAGGGGACAGATCCTATGGCTACACCTTC. This sequence encodes CASKGDRSYGYTF. This rearrangement joins TRBV6-5 to TRBJ1-2; TRBD1 agrees at 7 bases. The CDR3 loop spans 13 amino acids. V lost 7 bases to trimming and J lost 4 bases; unmatched junction nucleotides: 6. CDR1 MNHEY and CDR2 SVGAGI come from the germline V gene.

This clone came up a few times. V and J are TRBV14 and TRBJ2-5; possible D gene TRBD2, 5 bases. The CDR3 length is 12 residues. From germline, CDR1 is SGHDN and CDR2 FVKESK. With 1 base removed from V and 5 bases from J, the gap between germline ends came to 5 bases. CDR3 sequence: CASSQGRETQYF. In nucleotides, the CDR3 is TGTGCCAGCAGCCAAGGGAGGGAGACCCAGTACTTC.

The CDR3 DNA sequence: TGCGCCAGCAGCCTAGGACCGGGACTAGGCACAGATACGCAGTATTTT. Protein sequence: CASSLGPGLGTDTQYF. The chain uses TRBV4-1 and TRBJ2-3, with 8 bases lining up with TRBD2. CDR3 size: 16 residues. Trimming removed 4 bases from V and 1 base from J; junction bases left unmatched: 7. Looked up from germline, CDR1 is MGHRA and CDR2 is YSYEKL.

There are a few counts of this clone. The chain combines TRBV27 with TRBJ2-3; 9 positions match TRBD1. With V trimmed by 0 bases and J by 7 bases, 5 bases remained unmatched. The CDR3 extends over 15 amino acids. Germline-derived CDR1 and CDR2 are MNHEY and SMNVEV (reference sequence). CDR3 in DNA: TGTGCCAGCAGTTTATCAAACAGGGGGCGGAATACGCAGTATTTT. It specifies CASSLSNRGRNTQYF.

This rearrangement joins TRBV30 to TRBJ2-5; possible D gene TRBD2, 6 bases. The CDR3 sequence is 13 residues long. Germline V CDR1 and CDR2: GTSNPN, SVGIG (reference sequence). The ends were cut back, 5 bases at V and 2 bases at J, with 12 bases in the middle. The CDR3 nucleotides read TGTGCCTGGGCCGGCGCGGGACAAGAGACCCAGTACTTC. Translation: CAWAGAGQETQYF.

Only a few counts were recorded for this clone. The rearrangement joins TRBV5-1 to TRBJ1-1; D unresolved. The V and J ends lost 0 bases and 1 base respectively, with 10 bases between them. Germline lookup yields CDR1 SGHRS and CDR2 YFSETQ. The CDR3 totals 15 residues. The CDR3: CASSLGGQENTEAFF. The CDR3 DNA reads TGCGCCAGCAGCTTGGGAGGGCAGGAGAACACTGAAGCTTTCTTT.

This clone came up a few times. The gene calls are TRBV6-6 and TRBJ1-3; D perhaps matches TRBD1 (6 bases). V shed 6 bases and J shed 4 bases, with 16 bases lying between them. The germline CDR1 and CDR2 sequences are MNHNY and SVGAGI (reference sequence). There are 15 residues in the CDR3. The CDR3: CASSPPTGEGNTIYF. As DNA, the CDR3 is TGTGCCAGCAGCCCCCCGACAGGAGAGGGAAACACCATATATTTT.

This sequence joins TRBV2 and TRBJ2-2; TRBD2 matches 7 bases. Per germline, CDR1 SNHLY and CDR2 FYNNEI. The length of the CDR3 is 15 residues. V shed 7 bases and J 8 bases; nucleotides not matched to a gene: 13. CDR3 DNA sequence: TGTGCCAGCACGATGTCACGGGGACTATTGGGGGAGCTGTTTTTT. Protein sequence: CASTMSRGLLGELFF.

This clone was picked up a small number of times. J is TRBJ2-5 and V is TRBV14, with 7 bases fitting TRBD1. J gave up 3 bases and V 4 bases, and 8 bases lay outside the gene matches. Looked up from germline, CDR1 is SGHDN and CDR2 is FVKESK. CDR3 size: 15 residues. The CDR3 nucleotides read TGTGCCAGCAGCCCCTTCGGACAGGTGAAAGAGACCCAGTACTTC. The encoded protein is CASSPFGQVKETQYF.